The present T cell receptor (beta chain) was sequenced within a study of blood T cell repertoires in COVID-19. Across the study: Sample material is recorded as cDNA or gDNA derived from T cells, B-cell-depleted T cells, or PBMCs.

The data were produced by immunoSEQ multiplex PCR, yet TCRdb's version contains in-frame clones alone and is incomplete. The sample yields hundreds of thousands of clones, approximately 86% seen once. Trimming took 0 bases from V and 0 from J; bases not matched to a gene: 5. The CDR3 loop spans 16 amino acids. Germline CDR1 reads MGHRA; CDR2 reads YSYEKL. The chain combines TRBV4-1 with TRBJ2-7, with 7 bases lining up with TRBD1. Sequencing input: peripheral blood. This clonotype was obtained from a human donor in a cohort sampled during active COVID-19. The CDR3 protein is CASSQDSAGGSYEQYF. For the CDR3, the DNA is TGCGCCAGCAGCCAAGACTCGGCAGGGGGCTCCTACGAGCAGTACTTC.